The next 2 T cell receptor beta chains were all read from a single sample in a study of T cell responses to AZD1222 COVID-19 vaccine. Assay used: immunoSEQ multiplex PCR; TCRdb lists only in-frame clones, some missing. The sample has some 150,000 clones; more than 75% are singletons. The specimen comprised peripheral blood, sampled 28 days after the second AZD1222 dose. These TCRs come from an adult who received the AZD1222 COVID-19 vaccine.

This clone has just a few counts. The genes are TRBV15 and TRBJ2-7; D not resolved. Germline CDR1 is LNHNV and CDR2 is YYDKDF (reference sequence). V was cut by 3 bases and J by 6 bases, with 15 bases left in between. This CDR3 has 14 amino acids. CDR3 protein: CATSSGGETGEQYF. Written as DNA, the CDR3 is TGTGCCACCAGCAGCGGTGGCGAAACTGGCGAGCAGTACTTC.

The chain couples TRBV6-5 to TRBJ1-1; the D gene is possibly TRBD1 (5 bases). The V end was cut by 0 bases, the J end by 6 bases, with 14 bases between. Germline values: CDR1 MNHEY, CDR2 SVGAGI. The CDR3 covers 15 residues. As DNA, the CDR3 is TGTGCCAGCAGTTACTCCGGGAGTTGGGGCCCTGAAGCTTTCTTT. It encodes CASSYSGSWGPEAFF.